These 11 T cell receptor beta chains share one sample of origin, sequenced in a study of blood T cell repertoires in COVID-19. TCRdb keeps only in-frame clones here, not all; method: immunoSEQ multiplex PCR. This table has about 110,000 clones, 85% appearing once. Material: peripheral blood. Receptor source: a man between 45 and 60 years old with acute or convalescent COVID-19.

The CDR3 DNA reads TGTGCCAGCAGCTTCGGGGACCAAGAGACCCAGTACTTC. This encodes CASSFGDQETQYF. V gene TRBV11-2 combines with J gene TRBJ2-5, with a possible D match to TRBD2 (5 bases). CDR1 is SGHAT, CDR2 FQNNGV, per germline. The CDR3 is made up of 13 amino acids. The germline V and J ends were trimmed by 3 bases and 0 bases, with 5 bases remaining between them.

This clone appeared a single time. The rearrangement joins TRBV6-5 to TRBJ1-5; 10 nucleotides match TRBD1. Trimming cost V 10 bases and J 6 bases; bases outside gene matches: 6. This CDR3 has 13 residues. From germline, CDR1 is MNHEY and CDR2 SVGAGI. The CDR3 bases are TGTGCCACCATGACAGGGGGCCGTCAGCCCCAGCATTTT. Amino acid sequence: CATMTGGRQPQHF.

The V call is TRBV21-1, the J call TRBJ1-5. TRBV21-1 counts as a pseudogene. The CDR3 length is 14 residues. The CDR3 is CASCLGGGHQPQHF. The DNA of the CDR3 is TGTGCCAGCTGCCTCGGGGGTGGGCATCAGCCCCAGCATTTT.

The rearrangement links TRBV27 to TRBJ2-7, with 8 bases matching TRBD2. V lost 7 bases, J lost 6 bases, and 14 bases stayed unmatched. The CDR3 spans 15 residues. Germline V gene sequence: CDR1 MNHEY, CDR2 SMNVEV (reference sequence). The CDR3 region has the DNA TGTGCCAGCAAAGTGTCGGGGGGGGTGACTCCCGAGCAGTACTTC. Amino acid sequence: CASKVSGGVTPEQYF.

The rearrangement links TRBV5-1 to TRBJ2-1; tentative D call: TRBD1 (5 bases). CDR1 SGHRS and CDR2 YFSETQ come from the germline V gene. The CDR3 contains 13 residues. The V end lost 0 bases, the J end lost 10 bases, and 11 bases lay between the germline ends. The CDR3 DNA sequence: TGCGCCAGCAGCTTGGAGAAGGGGTGGGAGCAGTTCTTC. This encodes CASSLEKGWEQFF.

The V gene is TRBV19, the J gene TRBJ1-2; 7 positions agree with TRBD1. CDR1 and CDR2 (germline): LNHDA, SQIVND (reference sequence). The CDR3 loop spans 13 amino acids. Unmatched junction bases numbered 6, after V lost 7 bases and J lost 4 bases. The CDR3: CASIEGAGYGYTF. As DNA, the CDR3 is TGTGCCAGTATCGAGGGGGCAGGCTATGGCTACACCTTC.

This chain links TRBV27 with TRBJ2-2, with TRBD2 as a possible D gene (5 bases). Germline CDR1 is MNHEY and CDR2 is SMNVEV (reference sequence). CDR3 length: 14 amino acids. The V gene lost 3 bases and the J gene lost 5 bases, with 10 bases spanning the gap. The CDR3 region has the DNA TGTGCCAGCAGTTTCTCCCGGGGAACCGGGGAGCTGTTTTTT. This codes for CASSFSRGTGELFF.

The chain joins TRBV7-6 to TRBJ2-1; 7 bases align to TRBD2. Unmatched junction bases numbered 8, after V lost 5 bases and J lost 4 bases. The CDR3 is 15 residues long. Germline V lookup: CDR1 SGHVS, CDR2 FNYEAQ. CDR3 protein: CASSAQASGYNEQFF. CDR3 DNA sequence: TGTGCCAGCAGCGCCCAAGCTAGCGGTTACAATGAGCAGTTCTTC. The complete variable domain, with remaining parts taken from reference TRBV7-6 and TRBJ2-1, reads GAGVSQSPRYKVTKRGQDVALRCDPISGHVSLYWYRQALGQGPEFLTYFNYEAQQDKSGLPNDRFSAERPEGSISTLTIQRTEQRDSAMYRCASSAQASGYNEQFFGPGTRLTVL.

This clone was detected once. The V gene is TRBV3-1 (or the pseudogene TRBV3-2), the J gene TRBJ1-5; 7 nucleotides agree with TRBD1. Unmatched junction bases numbered 2, after V lost 2 bases and J lost 4 bases. In germline, CDR1 is LGHDT, CDR2 YNNKEL (reference sequence). The length of the CDR3 is 14 residues. The CDR3 DNA reads as TGTGCCAGCAGCCAACAGACAGGGAATCAGCCCCAGCATTTT. Its protein is CASSQQTGNQPQHF.

V and J are TRBV6-6 and TRBJ1-2; 7 nucleotides line up with TRBD1. V shed 4 bases, J shed 6 bases, and the junction held 8 bases outside the gene matches. The germline gives CDR1 MNHNY, CDR2 SVGAGI (reference sequence). This CDR3 contains 14 residues. CDR3 nucleotide sequence: TGTGCCAGCAGTTCGACCGGGACAGCCCATGGCTACACCTTC. Protein sequence: CASSSTGTAHGYTF.

CDR3 residues: CASSFGTGGTYEQYF. The CDR3, as DNA: TGTGCCAGCAGCTTTGGGACAGGGGGTACCTACGAGCAGTACTTC. The J gene is TRBJ2-7, the V gene TRBV11-2; 11 nucleotides line up with TRBD1. The CDR3 totals 15 residues. Per the germline V gene, CDR1 is SGHAT and CDR2 is FQNNGV. With V trimmed by 3 bases and J by 2 bases, 3 bases remained unmatched.